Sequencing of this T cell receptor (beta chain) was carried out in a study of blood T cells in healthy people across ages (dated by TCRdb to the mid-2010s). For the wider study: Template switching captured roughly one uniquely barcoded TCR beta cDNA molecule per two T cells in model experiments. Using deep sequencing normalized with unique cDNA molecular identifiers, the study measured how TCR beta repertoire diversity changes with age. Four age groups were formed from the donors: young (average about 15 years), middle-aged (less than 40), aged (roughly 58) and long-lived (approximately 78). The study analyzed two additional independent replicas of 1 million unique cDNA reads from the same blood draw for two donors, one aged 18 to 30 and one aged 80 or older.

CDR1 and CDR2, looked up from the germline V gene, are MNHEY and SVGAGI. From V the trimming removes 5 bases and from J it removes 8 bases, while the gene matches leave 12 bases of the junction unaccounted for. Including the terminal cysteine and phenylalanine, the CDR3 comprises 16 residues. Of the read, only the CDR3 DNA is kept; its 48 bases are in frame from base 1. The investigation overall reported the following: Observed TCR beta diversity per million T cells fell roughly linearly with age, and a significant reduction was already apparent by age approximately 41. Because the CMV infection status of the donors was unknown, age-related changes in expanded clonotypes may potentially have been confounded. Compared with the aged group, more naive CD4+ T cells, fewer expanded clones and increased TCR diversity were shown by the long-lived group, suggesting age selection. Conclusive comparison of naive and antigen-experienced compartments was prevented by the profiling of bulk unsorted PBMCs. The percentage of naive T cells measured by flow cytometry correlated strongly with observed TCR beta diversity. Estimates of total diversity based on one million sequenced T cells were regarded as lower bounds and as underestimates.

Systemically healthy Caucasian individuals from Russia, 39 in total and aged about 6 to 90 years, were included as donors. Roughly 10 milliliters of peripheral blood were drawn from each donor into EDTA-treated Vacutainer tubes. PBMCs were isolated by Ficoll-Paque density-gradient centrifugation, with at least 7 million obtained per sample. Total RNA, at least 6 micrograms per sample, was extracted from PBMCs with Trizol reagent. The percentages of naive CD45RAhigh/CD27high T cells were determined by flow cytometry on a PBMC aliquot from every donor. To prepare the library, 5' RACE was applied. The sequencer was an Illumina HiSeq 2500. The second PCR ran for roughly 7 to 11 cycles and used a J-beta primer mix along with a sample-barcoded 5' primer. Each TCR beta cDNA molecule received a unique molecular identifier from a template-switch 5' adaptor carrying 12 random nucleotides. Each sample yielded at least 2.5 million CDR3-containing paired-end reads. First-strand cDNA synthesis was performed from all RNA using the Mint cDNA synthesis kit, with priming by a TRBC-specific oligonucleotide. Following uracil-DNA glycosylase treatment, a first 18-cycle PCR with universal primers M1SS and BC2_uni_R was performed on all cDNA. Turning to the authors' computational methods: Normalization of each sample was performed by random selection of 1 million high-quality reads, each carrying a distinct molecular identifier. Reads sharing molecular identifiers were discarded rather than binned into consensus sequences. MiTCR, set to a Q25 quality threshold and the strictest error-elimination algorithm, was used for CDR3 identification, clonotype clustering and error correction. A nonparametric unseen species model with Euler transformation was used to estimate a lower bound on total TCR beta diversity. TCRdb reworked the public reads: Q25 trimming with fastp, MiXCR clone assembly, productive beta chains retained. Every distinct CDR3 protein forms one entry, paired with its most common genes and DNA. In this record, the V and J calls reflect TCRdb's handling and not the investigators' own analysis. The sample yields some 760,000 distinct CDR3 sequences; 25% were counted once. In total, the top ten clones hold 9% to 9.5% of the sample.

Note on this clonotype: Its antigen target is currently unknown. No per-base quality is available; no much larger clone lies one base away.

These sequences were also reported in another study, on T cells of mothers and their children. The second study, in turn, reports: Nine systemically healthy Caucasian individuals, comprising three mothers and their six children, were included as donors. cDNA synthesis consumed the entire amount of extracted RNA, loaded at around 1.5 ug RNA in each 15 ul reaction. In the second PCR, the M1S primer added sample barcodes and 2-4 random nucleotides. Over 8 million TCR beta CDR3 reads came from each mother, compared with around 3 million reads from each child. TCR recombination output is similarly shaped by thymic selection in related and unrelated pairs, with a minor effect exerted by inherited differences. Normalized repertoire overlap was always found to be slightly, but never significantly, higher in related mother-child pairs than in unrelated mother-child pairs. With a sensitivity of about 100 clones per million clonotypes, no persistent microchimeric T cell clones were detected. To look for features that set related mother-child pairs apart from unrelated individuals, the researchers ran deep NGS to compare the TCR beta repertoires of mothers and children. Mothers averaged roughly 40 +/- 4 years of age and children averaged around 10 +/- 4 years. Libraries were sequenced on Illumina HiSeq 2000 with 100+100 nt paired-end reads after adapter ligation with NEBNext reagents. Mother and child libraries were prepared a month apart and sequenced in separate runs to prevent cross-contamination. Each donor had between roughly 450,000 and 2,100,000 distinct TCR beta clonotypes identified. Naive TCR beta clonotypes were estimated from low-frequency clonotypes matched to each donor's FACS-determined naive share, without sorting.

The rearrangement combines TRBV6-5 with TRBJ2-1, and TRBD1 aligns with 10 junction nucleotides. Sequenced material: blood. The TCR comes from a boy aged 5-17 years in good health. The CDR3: CASSHTRDRGVDEQFF. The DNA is TGTGCCAGCAGTCATACCAGGGACAGGGGAGTAGATGAGCAGTTCTTC.